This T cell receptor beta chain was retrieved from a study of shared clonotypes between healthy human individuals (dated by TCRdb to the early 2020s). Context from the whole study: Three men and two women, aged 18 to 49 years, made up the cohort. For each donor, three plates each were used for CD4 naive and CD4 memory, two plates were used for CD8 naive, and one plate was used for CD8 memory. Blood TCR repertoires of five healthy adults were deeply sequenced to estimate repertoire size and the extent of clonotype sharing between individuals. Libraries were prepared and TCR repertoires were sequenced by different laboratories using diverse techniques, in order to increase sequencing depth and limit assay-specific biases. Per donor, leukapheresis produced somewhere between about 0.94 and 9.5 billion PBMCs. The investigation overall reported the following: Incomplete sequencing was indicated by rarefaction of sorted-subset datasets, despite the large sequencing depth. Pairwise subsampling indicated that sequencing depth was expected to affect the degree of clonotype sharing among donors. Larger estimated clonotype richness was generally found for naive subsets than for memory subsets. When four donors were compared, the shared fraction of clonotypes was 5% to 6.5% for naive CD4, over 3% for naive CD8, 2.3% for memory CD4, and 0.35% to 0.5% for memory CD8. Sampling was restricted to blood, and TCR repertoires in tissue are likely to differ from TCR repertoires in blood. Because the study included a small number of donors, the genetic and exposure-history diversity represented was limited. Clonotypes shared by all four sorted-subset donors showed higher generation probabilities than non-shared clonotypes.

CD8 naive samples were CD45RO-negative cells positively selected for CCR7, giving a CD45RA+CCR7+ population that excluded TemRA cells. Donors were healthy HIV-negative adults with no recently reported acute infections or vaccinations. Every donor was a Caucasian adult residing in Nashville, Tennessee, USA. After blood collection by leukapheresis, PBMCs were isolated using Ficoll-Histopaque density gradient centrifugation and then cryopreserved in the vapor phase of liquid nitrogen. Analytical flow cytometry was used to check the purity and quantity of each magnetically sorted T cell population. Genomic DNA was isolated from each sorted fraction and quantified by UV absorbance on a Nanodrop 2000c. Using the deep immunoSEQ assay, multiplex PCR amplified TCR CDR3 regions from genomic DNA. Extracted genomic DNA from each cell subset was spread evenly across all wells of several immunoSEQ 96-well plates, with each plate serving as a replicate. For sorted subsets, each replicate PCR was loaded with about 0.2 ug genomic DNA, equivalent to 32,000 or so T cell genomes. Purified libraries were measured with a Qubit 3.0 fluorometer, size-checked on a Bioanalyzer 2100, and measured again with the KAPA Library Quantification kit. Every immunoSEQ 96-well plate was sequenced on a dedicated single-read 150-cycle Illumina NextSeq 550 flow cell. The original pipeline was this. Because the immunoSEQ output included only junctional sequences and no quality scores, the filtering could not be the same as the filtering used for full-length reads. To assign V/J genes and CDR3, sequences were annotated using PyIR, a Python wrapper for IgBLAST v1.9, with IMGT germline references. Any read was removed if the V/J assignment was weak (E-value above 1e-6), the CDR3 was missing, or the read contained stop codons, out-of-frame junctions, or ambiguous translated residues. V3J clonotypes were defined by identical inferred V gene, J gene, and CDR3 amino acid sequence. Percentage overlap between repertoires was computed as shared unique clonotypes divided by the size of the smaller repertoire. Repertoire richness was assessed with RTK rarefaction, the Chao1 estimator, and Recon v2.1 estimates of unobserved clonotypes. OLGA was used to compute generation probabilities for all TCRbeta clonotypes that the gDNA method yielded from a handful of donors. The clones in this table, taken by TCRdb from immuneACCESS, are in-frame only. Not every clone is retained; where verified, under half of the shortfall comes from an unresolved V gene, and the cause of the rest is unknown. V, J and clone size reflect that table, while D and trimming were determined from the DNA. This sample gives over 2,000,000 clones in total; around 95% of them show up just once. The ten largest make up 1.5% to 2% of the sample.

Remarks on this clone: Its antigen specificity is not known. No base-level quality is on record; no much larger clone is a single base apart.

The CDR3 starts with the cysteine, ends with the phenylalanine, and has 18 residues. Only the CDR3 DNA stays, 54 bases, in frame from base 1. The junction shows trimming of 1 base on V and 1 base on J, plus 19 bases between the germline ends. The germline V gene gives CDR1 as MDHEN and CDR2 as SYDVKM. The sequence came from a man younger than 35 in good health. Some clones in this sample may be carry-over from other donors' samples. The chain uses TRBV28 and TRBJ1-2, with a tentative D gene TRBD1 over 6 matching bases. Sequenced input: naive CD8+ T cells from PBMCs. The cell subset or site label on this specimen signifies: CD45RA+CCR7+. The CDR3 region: CASSLYGQTTLLNYGYTF. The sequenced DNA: TGTGCCAGCAGTTTATATGGACAGACTACCTTACTTAACTATGGCTACACCTTC.